A single sample is the source of the 24 T cell receptor beta chains below, sequenced in a study of cytomegalovirus exposure and HLA in healthy donors (TCRdb year 2017). The library was made by the immunoSEQ multiplex PCR assay. The multiplex PCR relied on a mix of 60 forward primers for TCR Vbeta segments and 13 reverse primers for TCR Jbeta segments. Held by TCRdb, this immuneACCESS table contains in-frame sequences only and omits some clones. Under half of the omission traces to an unresolved V gene where checked; the cause of the rest is unknown. The sample yields fewer than 200,000 clones; about 72% were counted once. Roughly 1.6% of the sample rests with the top ten. Sequenced input: PBMCs. The receptor set was obtained from a girl between 10 and 17 years old in good health and CMV-seronegative.

The chain couples TRBV19 to TRBJ1-1; the D is unclear. Per the germline V gene, CDR1 is LNHDA and CDR2 is SQIVND (reference sequence). This CDR3 comprises 12 residues. The V end was cut by 7 bases, the J end by 8 bases, with 14 bases between. This chain's CDR3 is CASKELVGEAFF. CDR3 DNA: TGTGCCAGTAAAGAGTTAGTCGGGGAAGCTTTCTTT.

J is TRBJ2-3 and V is TRBV19, with D possibly TRBD2 on 6 matching bases. Germline V lookup: CDR1 LNHDA, CDR2 SQIVND (reference sequence). The V and J ends lost 10 bases and 5 bases respectively, with 19 bases between them. The CDR3 consists of 14 residues. CDR3 in amino acids: CATKLGGAGDTQYF. The CDR3 region has the DNA TGTGCCACCAAACTTGGAGGGGCGGGAGATACGCAGTATTTT. The variable domain in full, completed from reference TRBV19 and TRBJ2-3, reads DGGITQSPKYLFRKEGQNVTLSCEQNLNHDAMYWYRQDPGQGLRLIYYSQIVNDFQKGDIAEGYSVSREKKESFPLTVTSAQKNPTAFYLCATKLGGAGDTQYFGPGTRLTVL.

The V gene is TRBV11-3, the J gene TRBJ2-1; 11 bases agree with TRBD2. Germline CDR1 is SGHNT and CDR2 is YENEEA. V lost 5 bases, J lost 8 bases, and 14 bases stayed unmatched. The CDR3 totals 17 residues. The chain's CDR3 is CASSATVAGGARDEQFF. The CDR3 nucleotides read TGTGCCAGCAGCGCCACCGTAGCGGGGGGGGCTAGGGATGAGCAGTTCTTC.

This clone was seen more than once but under ten times. The rearrangement uses TRBV14 and TRBJ2-5, with TRBD2 as a possible D gene (6 bases). V dropped 2 bases and J dropped 2 bases, with 9 bases sitting between them. Germline CDR1 reads SGHDN; CDR2 reads FVKESK. There are 14 residues in the CDR3. In nucleotides, the CDR3 is TGTGCCAGCAGCCAAAGCGGGTCGCAAGAGACCCAGTACTTC. This codes for CASSQSGSQETQYF.

Written as DNA, the CDR3 is TGCGCCAGCAGCGACAGGGGGCAGGGCTACACCTTC. Protein: CASSDRGQGYTF. This chain links TRBV5-1 with TRBJ1-2, with 10 bases fitting TRBD1. This CDR3 is 12 amino acids long. V lost 4 bases and J lost 8; bases outside the gene matches: 2. Germline CDR1 is SGHRS and CDR2 is YFSETQ.

The chain is built from TRBV5-1 and TRBJ2-7; D perhaps matches TRBD2 (6 bases). Germline values: CDR1 SGHRS, CDR2 YFSETQ. This CDR3 has 14 amino acids. V gave up 3 bases and J gave up 1 base, with 11 bases separating them. The CDR3 nucleotides are TGCGCCAGCAGCTGGGAGGACGGTTCCTACGAGCAGTACTTC. Translation: CASSWEDGSYEQYF.

This clone came up once. V usage is TRBV5-1 and J usage is TRBJ2-1; D might be TRBD2 (6 bases). Germline lookup yields CDR1 SGHRS and CDR2 YFSETQ. This CDR3 has 14 residues. V lost 4 bases and J lost 9, with 17 bases in between. CDR3 region: CASSEPTSAGEQFF. CDR3 sequence (DNA): TGCGCCAGCAGCGAGCCGACTAGTGCCGGTGAGCAGTTCTTC.

The rearrangement links TRBV19 to TRBJ1-5; possibly TRBD1 for D (5 bases). Germline CDR1 LNHDA, CDR2 SQIVND (reference sequence). V dropped 0 bases and J dropped 1 base, with 7 bases sitting between them. The CDR3 length is 15 residues. In DNA, the CDR3 is TGTGCCAGTAGTATAGAGGAGGGGAGCAATCAGCCCCAGCATTTT. Translated: CASSIEEGSNQPQHF.

This clone was counted a single time. V usage is TRBV6-1 and J usage is TRBJ2-3; D is perhaps TRBD1 (5 bases). Germline CDR1 reads MNHNS; CDR2 reads SASEGT. V lost 2 bases and J lost 3, with 9 bases in between. This CDR3 comprises 14 residues. This CDR3 is CASSELAGTDTQYF. The CDR3 region has the DNA TGTGCCAGCAGTGAATTAGCAGGGACAGATACGCAGTATTTT.

J is TRBJ2-5 and V is TRBV25-1, with a possible D match to TRBD1 (6 bases). The CDR3 extends over 13 amino acids. Germline V gene sequence: CDR1 MGHDK, CDR2 SYGVNS. The ends were cut back, 7 bases at V and 11 bases at J, with 20 bases in the middle. CDR3 residues: CASTSAGVGEQYF. The CDR3 DNA follows: TGTGCCAGCACCTCCGCAGGGGTCGGAGAGCAGTACTTC.

V is TRBV15 and J is TRBJ1-1; perhaps TRBD1 as D (5 bases). CDR3 length: 13 residues. Trimming stripped 2 bases from V and 1 base from J, with 5 bases between. CDR1 and CDR2 (germline): LNHNV, YYDKDF (reference sequence). The CDR3 DNA reads TGTGCCACCAGCAGACAGGGGAACACTGAAGCTTTCTTT. This sequence encodes CATSRQGNTEAFF. Looking up the rest from reference TRBV15 and TRBJ1-1 gives the full variable domain: DAMVIQNPRYQVTQFGKPVTLSCSQTLNHNVMYWYQQKSSQAPKLLFHYYDKDFNNEADTPDNFQSRRPNTSFCFLDIRSPGLGDTAMYLCATSRQGNTEAFFGQGTRLTVV.

This chain uses TRBV7-9 with TRBJ2-7; 7 bases align to TRBD2. The CDR3 runs to 14 residues. The junction had 6 bases not matched to a gene; V was cut back by 5 bases and J by 2 bases. The germline CDR1 and CDR2 sequences are SEHNR and FQNEAQ (reference sequence). CDR3 amino acids: CASSPWGGAYEQYF. Written as DNA, the CDR3 is TGTGCCAGCAGCCCGTGGGGGGGGGCCTACGAGCAGTACTTC.

The V call is TRBV6-1, the J call TRBJ2-7; the D gene is possibly TRBD2 (6 bases). Germline V gene sequence: CDR1 MNHNS, CDR2 SASEGT. This CDR3 is built from 13 residues. The ends were cut back, 10 bases at V and 5 bases at J, with 18 bases in the middle. The DNA of the CDR3 is TGTGCCATCGCGACCTTGCGGGGCAACGAGCAGTACTTC. This encodes CAIATLRGNEQYF.

For this clone: A junction end diverges from the germline sequence, so it may reflect a read error. V gene TRBV7-7 combines with J gene TRBJ1-5, with D possibly being TRBD1 (5 bases). The length of the CDR3 is 19 residues. Germline values: CDR1 SSHAT, CDR2 FNYEAQ (reference sequence). The CDR3 reads CASSLARQGRLGSNQPRHF. The CDR3 coding sequence is TGTGCTAGCAGCTTAGCGAGGCAGGGTCGGCTCGGTAGCAATCAGCCCCGGCATTTT.

The chain carries TRBV19 and TRBJ1-2; TRBD1 agrees at 8 bases. Germline trimming cut 3 bases from V and 8 bases from J; bases unmatched to any gene: 2. The CDR3 sequence is 12 residues long. The V gene's germline CDR1 is LNHDA and CDR2 SQIVND (reference sequence). The CDR3 sequence is CASSIDRGGYTF. The CDR3 DNA sequence: TGTGCCAGTAGTATTGACAGGGGCGGCTACACCTTC.

The genes are TRBV5-1 and TRBJ2-1; the match to TRBD1 covers 10 bases. Germline V lookup: CDR1 SGHRS, CDR2 YFSETQ. V lost 6 bases, J lost 5 bases, and 5 bases stayed unmatched. CDR3 size: 14 residues. This CDR3 reads CASTLGTGDNEQFF. For the CDR3, the DNA is TGCGCCAGCACTCTCGGGACAGGGGACAATGAGCAGTTCTTC.

The V gene is TRBV6-6, the J gene TRBJ1-5; tentatively, D is TRBD1 (5 bases). This CDR3 comprises 15 residues. V was trimmed by 0 bases and J by 6 bases, leaving 12 bases between them. Germline CDR1 and CDR2: MNHNY and SVGAGI (reference sequence). CDR3 nucleotide sequence: TGTGCCAGCAGTTACTCGAGTGGGAGGGGTCAGCCCCAGCATTTT. This translates into CASSYSSGRGQPQHF.

The chain joins TRBV9 to TRBJ1-4; the D is unclear. From germline, CDR1 is SGDLS and CDR2 YYNGEE. The germline V and J ends were trimmed by 0 bases and 7 bases, with 13 bases remaining between them. The CDR3 extends over 15 amino acids. The CDR3 DNA is TGTGCCAGCAGCGTAGGGCTAGGATTTGGTGAAAAACTGTTTTTT. It is translated as CASSVGLGFGEKLFF.

The chain employs TRBV6-5 and TRBJ1-1, with D perhaps matching TRBD1 (5 bases). The germline V and J ends were trimmed by 5 bases and 4 bases, with 11 bases remaining between them. Germline values: CDR1 MNHEY, CDR2 SVGAGI. The CDR3 has 13 residues. The DNA for the CDR3 is TGTGCCAGCAGTAGGGAGGGGCGCACTGAAGCTTTCTTT. This gives the protein CASSREGRTEAFF.

A single count supports this clone. The rearrangement uses TRBV6-1 and TRBJ1-1; TRBD1 agrees at 7 bases. The CDR3 contains 15 residues. The V gene's germline CDR1 is MNHNS and CDR2 SASEGT. The V gene end was trimmed by 10 bases and the J gene end by 7 bases; junction bases not matched to a gene: 18. The CDR3 DNA is TGTGCCACCTGCCCAATGGGACAGACCTTTGATGAAGCTTTCTTT. It translates to CATCPMGQTFDEAFF.

This chain joins TRBV27 and TRBJ1-6; D is perhaps TRBD1 (5 bases). CDR3 size: 14 residues. CDR1 and CDR2 (germline): MNHEY, SMNVEV (reference sequence). V lost 3 bases to trimming and J lost 8 bases, with 11 bases between them. The CDR3 spells CASSFQGTYSPLHF. The CDR3 DNA follows: TGTGCCAGCAGTTTCCAGGGCACCTATTCACCCCTCCACTTT.

This clone was picked up one time. The chain recombines TRBV5-1 with TRBJ2-5, with 7 bases lining up with TRBD1. The CDR3 is made up of 13 amino acids. V was clipped by 4 bases and J by 4 bases; unmatched bases: 4. The germline V gene has CDR1 SGHRS and CDR2 YFSETQ. CDR3 amino acids: CASSTGAGETQYF. CDR3 in DNA: TGCGCCAGCAGCACAGGGGCTGGAGAGACCCAGTACTTC. Full variable domain (rest looked up from reference TRBV5-1 and TRBJ2-5): KAGVTQTPRYLIKTRGQQVTLSCSPISGHRSVSWYQQTPGQGLQFLFEYFSETQRNKGNFPGRFSGRQFSNSRSEMNVSTLELGDSALYLCASSTGAGETQYFGPGTRLLVL.

This clone is a singleton in its sample. The V gene is TRBV25-1, the J gene TRBJ2-5; 13 bases match TRBD2. V lost 8 bases, J lost 2 bases, and 8 bases stayed unmatched. CDR3 length: 16 amino acids. CDR1 is MGHDK, CDR2 SYGVNS, per germline. Here the CDR3 DNA reads TGTGCCAGCGGAAAAGGGACTAGCGGGGAACAAGAGACCCAGTACTTC. The encoded protein is CASGKGTSGEQETQYF. Together with reference TRBV25-1 and TRBJ2-5, the CDR3 gives the full variable domain: EADIYQTPRYLVIGTGKKITLECSQTMGHDKMYWYQQDPGMELHLIHYSYGVNSTEKGDLSSESTVSRIRTEHFPLTLESARPSHTSQYLCASGKGTSGEQETQYFGPGTRLLVL.

V is TRBV7-9 and J is TRBJ2-3; no definite D call. The germline V gene has CDR1 SEHNR and CDR2 FQNEAQ (reference sequence). The ends were cut back, 5 bases at V and 0 bases at J, with 9 bases in the middle. The CDR3 contains 14 residues. CDR3 coding DNA: TGTGCCAGCAGCGACACGTCTAGCACAGATACGCAGTATTTT. This codes for CASSDTSSTDTQYF.